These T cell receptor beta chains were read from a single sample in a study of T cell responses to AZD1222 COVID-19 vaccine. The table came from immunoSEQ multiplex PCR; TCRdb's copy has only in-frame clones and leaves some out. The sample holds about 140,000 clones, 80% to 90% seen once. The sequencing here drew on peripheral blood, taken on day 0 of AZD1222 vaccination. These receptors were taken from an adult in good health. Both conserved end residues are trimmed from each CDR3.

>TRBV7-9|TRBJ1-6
ASSRTGESPLH
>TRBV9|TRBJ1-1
ASSVRGTRNTEAF
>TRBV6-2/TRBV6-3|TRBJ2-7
ASSAGRAWGEQY
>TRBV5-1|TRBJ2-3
ASSYPGTGNIHRSAQY
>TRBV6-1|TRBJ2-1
ASSEATSGRGGEQF
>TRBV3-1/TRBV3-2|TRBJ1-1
ASSQGSFMNTEAF
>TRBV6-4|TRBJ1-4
ASTPLDREVVEKLF
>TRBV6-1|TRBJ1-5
ASSEGARAQNQPQH
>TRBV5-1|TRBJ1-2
ASSLGTAYGYT
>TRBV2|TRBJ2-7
ASSEGGLAGYEQY
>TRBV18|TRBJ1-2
ASSPPNWQEYSGYT
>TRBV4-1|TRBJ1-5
ASSQFLKTPYSNQPQH
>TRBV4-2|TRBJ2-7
ASSQVLAGVSEQY
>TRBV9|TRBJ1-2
ASSVRRTGGHPGGYT
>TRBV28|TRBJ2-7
ASRLAWGGSYEQY
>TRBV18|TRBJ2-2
ASSPPTAPRGTGELF
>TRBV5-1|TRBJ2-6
ASSLGSPTGANVLT
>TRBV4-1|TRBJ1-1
ASSLSQGGTEAF
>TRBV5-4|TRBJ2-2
ASSLVAAGELF
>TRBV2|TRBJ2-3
ASSGTSGRAGTQY
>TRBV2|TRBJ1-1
ASSAIDRGRMNTEAF
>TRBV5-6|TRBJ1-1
ASSFRTGTSEAF
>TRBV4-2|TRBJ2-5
ASSQVPSGAEETQY
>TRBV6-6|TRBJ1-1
ASTQGGRNTEAF
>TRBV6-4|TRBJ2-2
ASSPGLASTGELF
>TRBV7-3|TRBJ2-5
ASSPRGGTQY
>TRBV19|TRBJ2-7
ASSRGLPYEQY
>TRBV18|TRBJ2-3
ASSPPRDTLTRDTQY
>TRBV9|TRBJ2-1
ASSDGTYNEQF
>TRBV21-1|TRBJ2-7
ASSPGQPSYEQY
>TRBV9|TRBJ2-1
ASSAEGSSYNEQF